These 23 T cell receptor beta chains were sequenced from one sample in a study of shared clonotypes between healthy human individuals. Clones were sequenced by immunoSEQ multiplex PCR, and TCRdb holds only the in-frame ones, with some missing. The sample includes over 2 million clones, 95% of them seen just once. Material: naive CD4+ T cells sorted from blood. This sample's subset: CD45RA+ positively selected. These receptors were taken from a young man in good health.

The chain uses TRBV2 and TRBJ2-1; 8 bases match TRBD2. The V and J ends lost 3 bases and 4 bases, in that order; junction bases with no gene match: 5. Germline V gene data show CDR1 as SNHLY and CDR2 as FYNNEI. This CDR3 has 15 residues. CDR3 in DNA: TGTGCCAGCAGTGATATGGGCGGGGGGTACAATGAGCAGTTCTTC. This encodes CASSDMGGGYNEQFF.

This chain uses TRBV5-4 with TRBJ1-1; D not certain. CDR3 length equals 15 residues. Germline V gene data show CDR1 as SGHNT and CDR2 as YYREEE (reference sequence). V was pared by 0 bases and J by 0 bases, with 9 bases between. This chain's CDR3 is CASSLEGSLNTEAFF. The CDR3, as DNA: TGTGCCAGCAGCTTGGAGGGTTCTCTGAACACTGAAGCTTTCTTT. Together with reference TRBV5-4 and TRBJ1-1, the CDR3 gives the full variable domain: ETGVTQSPTHLIKTRGQQVTLRCSSQSGHNTVSWYQQALGQGPQFIFQYYREEENGRGNFPPRFSGLQFPNYSSELNVNALELDDSALYLCASSLEGSLNTEAFFGQGTRLTVV.

This chain joins TRBV11-2 and TRBJ1-5; 7 bases fit TRBD1. The CDR3 is 13 amino acids. Germline loops: CDR1 SGHAT, CDR2 FQNNGV. Trimming cost V 5 bases and J 9 bases; bases outside gene matches: 7. The CDR3 coding sequence is TGTGCCAGCAGCGAGGGGGCGAGGTTGCCCCAGCATTTT. This translates into CASSEGARLPQHF.

This clone came up once. At one end the junction does not follow the germline gene, possibly because of a read error. V gene TRBV5-4 combines with J gene TRBJ2-3; 8 bases match TRBD2. CDR1 is SGHNT and CDR2 is YYREEE in the germline V gene (reference sequence). The CDR3 loop spans 16 amino acids. The CDR3 nucleotides are TGTGTCAGCAGCTCAGGACTAGCCCAATTAGGAAATACGCAGTATTTT. As protein: CVSSSGLAQLGNTQYF.

This chain uses TRBV11-3 with TRBJ2-1; D is undetermined. V lost 0 bases and J 13 bases, leaving 13 bases between the germline ends. The CDR3 extends over 13 amino acids. In germline, CDR1 is SGHNT, CDR2 YENEEA. The CDR3, as DNA: TGTGCCAGCAGCTTAGACCGGCTCGAACCCCAGTTCTTC. Its translation is CASSLDRLEPQFF.

V gene TRBV19 combines with J gene TRBJ1-6; D not certain. The CDR3 contains 18 residues. V gave up 5 bases and J gave up 4 bases, with 21 bases separating them. Germline loops: CDR1 LNHDA, CDR2 SQIVND (reference sequence). The CDR3 sequence: CASSALGTPWGYNSPLHF. The CDR3 DNA is TGTGCCAGTAGTGCCCTCGGAACTCCCTGGGGATATAATTCACCCCTCCACTTT.

The chain uses TRBV30 and TRBJ1-6; 7 bases fit TRBD1. Looked up from germline, CDR1 is GTSNPN and CDR2 is SVGIG (reference sequence). The CDR3 has 15 amino acids. After removal of 0 bases from V and 7 bases from J, the junction contained 6 bases not matched to a gene. CDR3 sequence reads: CAWSVQAGGNSPLHF. The CDR3 DNA sequence: TGTGCCTGGAGTGTACAGGCAGGGGGAAATTCACCCCTCCACTTT.

The rearrangement joins TRBV7-9 to TRBJ2-1; D is unresolved. Germline V gives CDR1 SEHNR, CDR2 FQNEAQ (reference sequence). Trimming took 6 bases from V and 5 from J, leaving 5 bases between them. This CDR3 is built from 11 residues. CDR3 residues: CASSLDNEQFF. The CDR3, as DNA: TGTGCCAGCAGTCTTGACAATGAGCAGTTCTTC.

The chain's CDR3 is CASSVGDSRNEQFF. CDR3 coding DNA: TGTGCCAGCAGCGTAGGGGACTCTCGCAATGAGCAGTTCTTC. The chain joins TRBV9 to TRBJ2-1; possible D gene TRBD2, 6 bases. Looked up from germline, CDR1 is SGDLS and CDR2 is YYNGEE. V was clipped by 0 bases and J by 6 bases, with 10 bases between them. This CDR3 has 14 amino acids.

This clone showed up just once. The gene calls are TRBV5-6 and TRBJ2-5; D is ambiguous. V was pared by 1 base and J by 0 bases, with 10 bases between. The CDR3 loop spans 15 amino acids. From germline, CDR1 is SGHDT and CDR2 YYEEEE. The CDR3 region has the DNA TGTGCCAGCAGCTTGCCTTCGTGGTACCAAGAGACCCAGTACTTC. As protein: CASSLPSWYQETQYF. The variable domain in full, completed from reference TRBV5-6 and TRBJ2-5, reads DAGVTQSPTHLIKTRGQQVTLRCSPKSGHDTVSWYQQALGQGPQFIFQYYEEEERQRGNFPDRFSGHQFPNYSSELNVNALLLGDSALYLCASSLPSWYQETQYFGPGTRLLVL.

The rearrangement uses TRBV5-4 and TRBJ2-3, with D tentatively TRBD2 (6 bases). Germline V CDR1 and CDR2: SGHNT, YYREEE (reference sequence). This CDR3 is built from 15 residues. V dropped 7 bases and J dropped 5 bases, with 20 bases sitting between them. For the CDR3, the DNA is TGTGCCAGCCGATCCTTGGGGGGAGCGGAAGATACGCAGTATTTT. This sequence encodes CASRSLGGAEDTQYF. Together with reference TRBV5-4 and TRBJ2-3, the CDR3 gives the full variable domain: ETGVTQSPTHLIKTRGQQVTLRCSSQSGHNTVSWYQQALGQGPQFIFQYYREEENGRGNFPPRFSGLQFPNYSSELNVNALELDDSALYLCASRSLGGAEDTQYFGPGTRLTVL.

The chain employs TRBV7-2 and TRBJ2-5; 8 bases match TRBD2. This CDR3 comprises 18 residues. With V trimmed by 0 bases and J by 2 bases, 11 bases remained unmatched. Germline loops: CDR1 SGHTA, CDR2 FQGNSA. The CDR3 region has the DNA TGTGCCAGCAGCTTAGCCCCGCGCCCGGCGGGGGGACAAGAGACCCAGTACTTC. It specifies CASSLAPRPAGGQETQYF.

This clone was observed a single time. The rearrangement uses TRBV2 and TRBJ1-2; 12 bases agree with TRBD1. V trimming: 4 bases; J trimming: 1 base; junction bases outside the gene matches: 10. Germline V CDR1 and CDR2: SNHLY, FYNNEI. This CDR3 spans 18 amino acids. This chain's CDR3 is CASSATGTGGPNNYGYTF. The CDR3 DNA is TGTGCCAGCAGTGCAACCGGGACAGGGGGCCCCAATAACTATGGCTACACCTTC.

The chain links TRBV30 to TRBJ2-3, with TRBD2 matching 11 bases. Germline V gene lookup returns CDR1 GTSNPN and CDR2 SVGIG (reference sequence). After removal of 2 bases from V and 3 bases from J, the junction contained 4 bases not matched to a gene. The CDR3 consists of 15 residues. In nucleotides, the CDR3 is TGTGCCTGGAGTCGGAGACTAGCGGGGACAGATACGCAGTATTTT. Translation gives CAWSRRLAGTDTQYF. Looking up the rest from reference TRBV30 and TRBJ2-3 gives the full variable domain: SQTIHQWPATLVQPVGSPLSLECTVEGTSNPNLYWYRQAAGRGLQLLFYSVGIGQISSEVPQNLSASRPQDRQFILSSKKLLLSDSGFYLCAWSRRLAGTDTQYFGPGTRLTVL.

The table lists this clone with a few counts. The rearrangement joins TRBV2 to TRBJ2-5; 12 bases are shared with TRBD1. V dropped 6 bases and J dropped 5; count of bases not matched to a gene: 4. Per the germline V gene, CDR1 is SNHLY and CDR2 is FYNNEI. The CDR3 runs to 14 residues. The CDR3: CASRTGQGAETQYF. CDR3 DNA: TGTGCCAGCAGGACGGGACAGGGGGCCGAGACCCAGTACTTC.

This clone came up once. The chain is built from TRBV2 and TRBJ1-2, with 11 bases matching TRBD1. The germline V gene encodes CDR1 SNHLY and CDR2 FYNNEI. The trim removed 5 bases at V and 4 bases at J, leaving 3 bases unmatched. The CDR3 has 14 residues. The DNA of the CDR3 is TGTGCCAGCAGTTGGGACAGGGGGACCTATGGCTACACCTTC. Its translation: CASSWDRGTYGYTF.

The chain links TRBV5-1 to TRBJ2-1; D is unresolved. The length of the CDR3 is 15 residues. V was cut by 0 bases and J by 13 bases, with 20 bases left in between. The germline CDR1 and CDR2 sequences are SGHRS and YFSETQ. CDR3 in DNA: TGCGCCAGCAGCTTGGAAGGAGAGGCGACCCGAGGTCAGTTCTTC. Protein: CASSLEGEATRGQFF.

This clone was picked up one time. The gene calls are TRBV7-2 and TRBJ1-3; the D gene is possibly TRBD1 (6 bases). The CDR3 loop spans 16 amino acids. Trimming removed 1 base at V and 8 bases at J, with 18 bases between. The germline CDR1 and CDR2 sequences are SGHTA and FQGNSA. DNA of the CDR3: TGTGCCAGCAGCTTAGGGGGAGGGACAAAGATCCACACCATATATTTT. Residues: CASSLGGGTKIHTIYF. The variable domain in full, with the rest retrieved from reference TRBV7-2 and TRBJ1-3, is GAGVSQSPSNKVTEKGKDVELRCDPISGHTALYWYRQSLGQGLEFLIYFQGNSAPDKSGLPSDRFSAERTGGSVSTLTIQRTQQEDSAVYLCASSLGGGTKIHTIYFGEGSWLTVV.

The chain combines TRBV7-9 with TRBJ1-1; the D gene is possibly TRBD1 (5 bases). Germline V gene data show CDR1 as SEHNR and CDR2 as FQNEAQ (reference sequence). Trimming shortened V by 2 bases and J by 2 bases, and 12 bases separated the two germline ends. This CDR3 has 15 residues. CDR3 sequence: CASSLTGTSNTEAFF. CDR3 bases: TGTGCCAGCAGCTTAACCGGGACTTCCAACACTGAAGCTTTCTTT.

The chain employs TRBV29-1 and TRBJ1-1; D not resolved. There are 14 residues in the CDR3. Per the germline V gene, CDR1 is SQVTM and CDR2 is ANQGSEA. Trimming stripped 3 bases from V and 0 bases from J, with 11 bases between. The CDR3 sequence is CSVESGSMNTEAFF. CDR3 nucleotide sequence: TGCAGCGTTGAGTCGGGGTCGATGAACACTGAAGCTTTCTTT.

The J gene is TRBJ2-7, the V gene TRBV6-5; TRBD1 matches at 8 bases. Trimming at V came to 2 bases and at J to 6 bases, leaving 9 bases not matched to a gene. CDR3 length equals 15 residues. Germline V gives CDR1 MNHEY, CDR2 SVGAGI. As DNA, the CDR3 is TGTGCCAGCAGTTACATATCGGCTACAGGGGGCGAGCAGTACTTC. The encoded protein is CASSYISATGGEQYF.

The chain employs TRBV30 and TRBJ1-4; TRBD1 aligns across 8 bases. Germline V gives CDR1 GTSNPN, CDR2 SVGIG (reference sequence). The V gene end was trimmed by 5 bases and the J gene end by 4 bases; junction bases not matched to a gene: 0. The CDR3 totals 12 residues. This CDR3 is CAWGQGNEKLFF. The CDR3 nucleotides are TGTGCCTGGGGACAGGGTAATGAAAAACTGTTTTTT.

The chain employs TRBV6-1 and TRBJ1-1; a weak D match, TRBD1 (6 bases). V was shortened by 4 bases and J by 5 bases, with 14 bases between the two germline ends. This CDR3 contains 14 residues. Germline assignment: CDR1 MNHNS and CDR2 SASEGT. The CDR3 reads CASSVERGGTEAFF. The CDR3 bases are TGTGCCAGCAGTGTCGAGAGGGGGGGTACTGAAGCTTTCTTT.